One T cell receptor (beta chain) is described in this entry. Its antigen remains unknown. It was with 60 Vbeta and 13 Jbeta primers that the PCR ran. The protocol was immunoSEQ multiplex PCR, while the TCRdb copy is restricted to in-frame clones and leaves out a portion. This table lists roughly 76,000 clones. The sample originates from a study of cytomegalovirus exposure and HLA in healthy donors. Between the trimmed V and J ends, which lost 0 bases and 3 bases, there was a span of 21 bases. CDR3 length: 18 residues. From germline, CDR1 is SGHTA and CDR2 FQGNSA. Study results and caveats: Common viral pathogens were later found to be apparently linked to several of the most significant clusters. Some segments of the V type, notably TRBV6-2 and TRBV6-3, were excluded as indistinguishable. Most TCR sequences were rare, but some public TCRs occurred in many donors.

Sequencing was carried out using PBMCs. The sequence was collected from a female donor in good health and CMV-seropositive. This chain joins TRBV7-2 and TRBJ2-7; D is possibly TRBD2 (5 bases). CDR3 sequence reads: CASSLAAAGGRKLYEQYF. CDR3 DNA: TGTGCCAGCAGCTTAGCCGCTGCCGGCGGGCGGAAGCTCTACGAGCAGTACTTC.